The 18 T cell receptor beta chains listed next were all sequenced from one sample in a study of blood T cell repertoires in COVID-19. Generated by immunoSEQ multiplex PCR, the TCRdb table keeps only in-frame clones and is missing some. The profile shows about 71,000 clones, 82% of them singletons. Sequences were obtained from peripheral blood. The receptors here all came from an elderly woman with acute or convalescent COVID-19.

This rearrangement joins TRBV19 to TRBJ2-7, with 10 bases that match TRBD2. Germline loops: CDR1 LNHDA, CDR2 SQIVND (reference sequence). V lost 1 base and J lost 5; bases outside the gene matches: 8. The CDR3 length is 16 residues. CDR3 amino acids: CASSIGSLAGEDEQYF. Here the CDR3 DNA reads TGTGCCAGTAGTATAGGATCCCTAGCGGGAGAGGACGAGCAGTACTTC.

This clone showed up just a few times. This chain links TRBV28 with TRBJ2-7, with TRBD2 matching over 7 bases. V was pared by 5 bases and J by 3 bases, with 4 bases of the junction left unmatched. The CDR3 has 13 residues. The germline V gene encodes CDR1 MDHEN and CDR2 SYDVKM. The DNA of the CDR3 is TGTGCCAGCAGTCTAGCGGTGATCTACGAGCAGTACTTC. It specifies CASSLAVIYEQYF.

The V gene is TRBV5-1, the J gene TRBJ2-5; no firm D call. Germline CDR1 reads SGHRS; CDR2 reads YFSETQ. The ends were cut back, 0 bases at V and 5 bases at J, with 14 bases in the middle. The CDR3 totals 15 residues. In DNA form, the CDR3 reads TGCGCCAGCAGCTTGGCCCTAGGTGGTCGGGAGACCCAGTACTTC. Residues: CASSLALGGRETQYF.

The rearrangement links TRBV7-8 to TRBJ1-1, with TRBD1 matching over 10 bases. This CDR3 spans 14 amino acids. Germline V CDR1 and CDR2: SGHVS, FQNEAQ. Trimming cost V 3 bases and J 4 bases; bases outside gene matches: 2. The CDR3: CASSFRTGGTEAFF. The DNA of the CDR3 is TGTGCCAGCAGCTTCCGGACAGGGGGCACTGAAGCTTTCTTT.

Regarding this clone: The sample contains more than one DNA sequence encoding this CDR3. The rearrangement joins TRBV24-1 to TRBJ1-2, with no clear D. V lost 5 bases and J 7 bases, leaving 7 bases between the germline ends. Germline loops: CDR1 KGHDR, CDR2 SFDVKD. There are 11 residues in the CDR3. CDR3 nucleotides: TGTGCCACCAGTGGACGGGGTGGCTACACCTTC. Its translation is CATSGRGGYTF.

The V and J genes are TRBV4-1 and TRBJ2-2; TRBD1 agrees at 7 bases. In germline, CDR1 is MGHRA, CDR2 YSYEKL. This CDR3 is built from 19 residues. Trimming took 4 bases from V and 2 from J; bases not matched to a gene: 16. The CDR3 reads CASSRALGTVHVNTGELFF. CDR3 sequence (DNA): TGCGCCAGCAGCCGAGCCCTAGGGACAGTCCACGTTAACACCGGGGAGCTGTTTTTT.

The genes are TRBV5-4 and TRBJ1-1, with D possibly matching TRBD1 (5 bases). Germline loops: CDR1 SGHNT, CDR2 YYREEE (reference sequence). V was cut by 9 bases and J by 4 bases, with 22 bases left in between. CDR3 size: 15 residues. The CDR3 is CATYPGGTYGTEAFF. In nucleotides, the CDR3 is TGTGCCACGTACCCGGGGGGTACTTATGGCACTGAAGCTTTCTTT.

J is TRBJ2-2 and V is TRBV2; 7 nucleotides align to TRBD1. Germline CDR1 and CDR2: SNHLY and FYNNEI. CDR3 length: 18 residues. V shed 4 bases and J 6 bases; nucleotides not matched to a gene: 17. Here the CDR3 reads CASSGQPPGQISPGELFF. The CDR3 nucleotides read TGTGCCAGCAGTGGACAACCCCCGGGACAGATTTCCCCCGGGGAGCTGTTTTTT.

The rearrangement links TRBV4-3 to TRBJ2-3; D uncertain. Trimming cost V 0 bases and J 6 bases, with 16 bases left between them. Germline loops: CDR1 LGHNA, CDR2 YSLEER. The CDR3 runs to 16 residues. CDR3 DNA sequence: TGCGCCAGCAGCCAAGATCTGTTGTCTCGGTTCGATACGCAGTATTTT. The encoded protein is CASSQDLLSRFDTQYF.

The rearrangement links TRBV24-1 to TRBJ2-1, with 10 positions matching TRBD2. V was pared by 1 base and J by 10 bases, with 6 bases of the junction left unmatched. From germline, CDR1 is KGHDR and CDR2 SFDVKD. The CDR3 is 15 residues long. Written as DNA, the CDR3 is TGTGCCACCAGTGATTTAGCGGGAGGGCTGGGGGAGCAGTTCTTC. Translated, it gives CATSDLAGGLGEQFF.

The V and J genes are TRBV29-1 and TRBJ2-7; possible D gene TRBD2, 5 bases. The CDR3 length is 12 residues. V was pared by 7 bases and J by 2 bases, with 12 bases between. CDR1 and CDR2 (germline): SQVTM, ANQGSEA. DNA for the CDR3: TGCAGCGGCCAAACCGGGGCCTACGAGCAGTACTTC. Its translation is CSGQTGAYEQYF.

The chain carries TRBV19 and TRBJ1-5; 8 nucleotides align to TRBD1. The V segment lost 2 bases and the J segment 1 base; nucleotides outside the gene matches: 1. This CDR3 comprises 15 residues. The germline gives CDR1 LNHDA, CDR2 SQIVND (reference sequence). CDR3 region: CASSIQGASNQPQHF. The CDR3 nucleotides read TGTGCCAGTAGTATACAGGGGGCAAGCAATCAGCCCCAGCATTTT.

The CDR3 reads CASSVGLSTGELFF. DNA of the CDR3: TGTGCCAGCAGCGTGGGCCTGAGCACCGGGGAGCTGTTTTTT. The chain combines TRBV9 with TRBJ2-2; D remains ambiguous. This CDR3 has 14 residues. The germline V gene encodes CDR1 SGDLS and CDR2 YYNGEE. V lost 2 bases and J 4 bases, leaving 9 bases between the germline ends.

The chain carries TRBV29-1 and TRBJ1-1, with 7 bases identical to TRBD1. Looked up from germline, CDR1 is SQVTM and CDR2 is ANQGSEA. CDR3 size: 13 residues. After removal of 1 base from V and 4 bases from J, the junction contained 3 bases not matched to a gene. The CDR3 here is CSVEAGGTTEAFF. CDR3 nucleotide sequence: TGCAGCGTTGAAGCAGGGGGAACCACTGAAGCTTTCTTT.

J is TRBJ2-7 and V is TRBV11-2, with 10 bases that match TRBD2. The germline V gene has CDR1 SGHAT and CDR2 FQNNGV. V lost 4 bases, J lost 3 bases, and 9 bases stayed unmatched. The CDR3 has 16 residues. This CDR3 is CASSSARSSGSYEQYF. The CDR3 DNA follows: TGTGCCAGCAGCTCGGCGCGGTCTAGCGGGAGCTACGAGCAGTACTTC.

The chain recombines TRBV19 with TRBJ1-1; D gene ambiguous. Looked up from germline, CDR1 is LNHDA and CDR2 is SQIVND (reference sequence). The CDR3 has 13 amino acids. Trimming took off 3 bases at V and 7 bases at J, with 12 bases between the two ends. Here the CDR3 reads CASSILESVEAFF. The CDR3 bases are TGTGCCAGTAGTATTCTGGAGTCCGTTGAAGCTTTCTTT.

The chain is built from TRBV19 and TRBJ2-2, with 10 nucleotides matching TRBD1. V was pared by 4 bases and J by 5 bases, with 7 bases of the junction left unmatched. This CDR3 is built from 16 residues. Germline CDR1 and CDR2: LNHDA and SQIVND (reference sequence). DNA for the CDR3: TGTGCCAGTAGTACATGGGACAGGGGAAAGACCGGGGAGCTGTTTTTT. The encoded protein is CASSTWDRGKTGELFF.

The rearrangement joins TRBV4-3 to TRBJ1-2; D is unclear. The CDR3 runs to 16 residues. V shed 2 bases and J shed 5 bases, with 18 bases lying between them. The germline gives CDR1 LGHNA, CDR2 YSLEER. CDR3: CASSQPRGRRRYGYTF. CDR3 DNA: TGCGCCAGCAGCCAACCCCGAGGGAGGCGGAGATATGGCTACACCTTC.